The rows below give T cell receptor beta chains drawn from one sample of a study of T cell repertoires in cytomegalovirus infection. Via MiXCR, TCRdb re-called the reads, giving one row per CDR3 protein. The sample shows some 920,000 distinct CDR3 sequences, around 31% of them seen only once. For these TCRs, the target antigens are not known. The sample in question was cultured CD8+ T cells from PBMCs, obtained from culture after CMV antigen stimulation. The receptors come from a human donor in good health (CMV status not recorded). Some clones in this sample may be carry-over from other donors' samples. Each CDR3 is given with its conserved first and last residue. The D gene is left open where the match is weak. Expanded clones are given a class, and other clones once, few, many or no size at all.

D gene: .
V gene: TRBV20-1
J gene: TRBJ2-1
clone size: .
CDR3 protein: CSARGSTNEQFF
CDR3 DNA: TGCAGTGCTAGGGGCTCTACTAATGAGCAGTTCTTC

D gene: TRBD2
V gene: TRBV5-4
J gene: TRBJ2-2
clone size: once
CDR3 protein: CASSWLLGGMAGELFF
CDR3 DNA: TGTGCCAGCAGCTGGCTTCTGGGGGGGATGGCCGGGGAGCTGTTTTTT

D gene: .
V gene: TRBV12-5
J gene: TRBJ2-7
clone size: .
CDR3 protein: CASGPPLRSYEQYF
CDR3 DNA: TGTGCTAGTGGTCCCCCCCTACGGTCCTACGAGCAGTACTTC

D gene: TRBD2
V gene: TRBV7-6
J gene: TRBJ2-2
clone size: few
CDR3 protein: CASSLVAGGNTGELFF
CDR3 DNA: TGTGCCAGCAGCTTAGTAGCGGGGGGAAACACCGGGGAGCTGTTTTTT

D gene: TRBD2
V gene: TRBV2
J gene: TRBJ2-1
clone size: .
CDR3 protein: CASSETIAGGQYNEQFF
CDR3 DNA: TGTGCCAGCAGTGAAACTATAGCGGGGGGTCAATACAATGAGCAGTTCTTC

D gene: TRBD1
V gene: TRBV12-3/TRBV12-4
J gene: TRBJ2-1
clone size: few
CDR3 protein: CASSLGDRAAYNEQFF
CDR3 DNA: TGTGCCAGCAGTTTGGGCGACAGGGCCGCCTACAATGAGCAGTTCTTC

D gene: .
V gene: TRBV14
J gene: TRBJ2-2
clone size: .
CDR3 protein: CASSPEGSTGELFF
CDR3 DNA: TGTGCCAGCAGCCCAGAAGGCAGCACCGGGGAGCTGTTTTTT

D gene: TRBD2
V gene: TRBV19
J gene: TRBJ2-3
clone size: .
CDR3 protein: CASSRREAGGPLDTQYF
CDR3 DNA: TGTGCCAGTAGCCGACGGGAAGCGGGGGGGCCGTTAGATACGCAGTATTTT

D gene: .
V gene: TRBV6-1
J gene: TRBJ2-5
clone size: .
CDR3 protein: CASSVPTGAETQYF
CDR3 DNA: TGTGCCAGCAGTGTACCGACTGGTGCGGAGACCCAGTACTTC

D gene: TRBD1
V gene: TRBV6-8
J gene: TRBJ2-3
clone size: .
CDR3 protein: CASSYSRGRPDTQYF
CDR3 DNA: TGTGCCAGCAGTTACTCCAGGGGGCGCCCAGATACGCAGTATTTT

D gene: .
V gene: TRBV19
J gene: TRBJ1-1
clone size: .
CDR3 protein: CASSMSGGIAEAFF
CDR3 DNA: TGTGCCAGTAGTATGTCGGGGGGAATCGCTGAAGCTTTCTTT

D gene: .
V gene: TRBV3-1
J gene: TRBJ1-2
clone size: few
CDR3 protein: CASSQAGTSEGYTF
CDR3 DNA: TGTGCCAGCAGCCAAGCGGGGACTTCAGAGGGCTACACCTTC

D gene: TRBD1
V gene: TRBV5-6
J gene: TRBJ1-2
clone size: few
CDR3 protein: CASRFDGDSNYGYTF
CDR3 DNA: TGTGCCAGCAGATTCGACGGGGACAGTAACTATGGCTACACCTTC

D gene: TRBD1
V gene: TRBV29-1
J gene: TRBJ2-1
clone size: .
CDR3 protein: CSVEGTGRYNEQFF
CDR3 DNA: TGCAGCGTTGAAGGGACAGGGAGATACAATGAGCAGTTCTTC

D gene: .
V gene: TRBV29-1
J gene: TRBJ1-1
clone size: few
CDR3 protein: CSDDSTEAFF
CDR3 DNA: TGCAGCGACGACAGCACTGAAGCTTTCTTT

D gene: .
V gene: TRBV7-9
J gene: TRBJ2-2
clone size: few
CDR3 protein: CASKYTGELFF
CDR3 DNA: TGTGCCAGCAAATACACCGGGGAGCTGTTTTTT

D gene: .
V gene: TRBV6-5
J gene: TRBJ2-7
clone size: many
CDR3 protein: CASSYADSYEQYF
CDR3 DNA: TGTGCCAGCAGTTACGCTGATTCCTACGAGCAGTACTTC

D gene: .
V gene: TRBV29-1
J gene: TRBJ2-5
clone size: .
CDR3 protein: CSVDGSMAGEETQYF
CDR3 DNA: TGCAGCGTTGATGGGTCTATGGCAGGGGAAGAGACCCAGTACTTC

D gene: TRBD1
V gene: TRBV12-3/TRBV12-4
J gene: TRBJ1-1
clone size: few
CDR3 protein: CASSPPDREAEAFF
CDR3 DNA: TGTGCCAGCAGTCCCCCCGACAGGGAGGCTGAAGCTTTCTTT

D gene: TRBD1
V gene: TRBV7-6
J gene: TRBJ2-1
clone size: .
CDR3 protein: CASSFKDRVVDEQFF
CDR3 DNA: TGTGCCAGCAGCTTTAAGGACAGGGTGGTTGATGAGCAGTTCTTC

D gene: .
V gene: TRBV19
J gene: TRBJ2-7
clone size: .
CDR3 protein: CASSISLSISYEQYF
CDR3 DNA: TGTGCCAGTAGTATATCTCTATCTATCTCCTACGAGCAGTACTTC

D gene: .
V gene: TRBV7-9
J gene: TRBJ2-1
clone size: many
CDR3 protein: CASILSSGRPTLNEQFF
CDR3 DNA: TGTGCCAGCATCCTTTCCTCGGGCAGGCCAACCCTCAATGAGCAGTTCTTC

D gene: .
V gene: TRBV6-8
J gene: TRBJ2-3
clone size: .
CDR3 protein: CASSLGPSAPDTQYF
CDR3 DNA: TGTGCCAGCAGCTTGGGACCATCCGCGCCAGATACGCAGTATTTT

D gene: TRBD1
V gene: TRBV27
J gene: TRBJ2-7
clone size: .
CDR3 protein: CASSRQGVDEQYF
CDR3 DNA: TGTGCCAGCAGTCGACAGGGGGTGGACGAGCAGTACTTC

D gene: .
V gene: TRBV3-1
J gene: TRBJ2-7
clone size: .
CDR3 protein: CASSQDHAYEQYF
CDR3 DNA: TGTGCCAGCAGCCAAGACCACGCCTACGAGCAGTACTTC

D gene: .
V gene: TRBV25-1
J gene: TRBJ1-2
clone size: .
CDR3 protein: CASSERKAGYTF
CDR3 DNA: TGTGCCAGCAGTGAGAGGAAGGCGGGCTACACCTTC

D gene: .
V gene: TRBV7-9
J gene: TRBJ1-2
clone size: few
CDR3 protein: CASSSPSTWGETYGYTF
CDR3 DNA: TGTGCCAGCAGCTCACCATCGACATGGGGCGAGACCTATGGCTACACCTTC

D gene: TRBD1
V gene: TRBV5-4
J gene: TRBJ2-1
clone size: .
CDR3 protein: CASSVGGLVYNEQFF
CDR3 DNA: TGTGCCAGCAGCGTAGGGGGCCTGGTCTATAATGAGCAGTTCTTC

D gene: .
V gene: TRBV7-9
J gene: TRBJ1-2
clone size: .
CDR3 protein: CASSLDGNFHYGYTF
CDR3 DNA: TGTGCCAGCAGCCTGGACGGGAACTTCCACTATGGCTACACCTTC

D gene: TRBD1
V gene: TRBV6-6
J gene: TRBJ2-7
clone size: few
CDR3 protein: CASSFTGQGAHHEQYF
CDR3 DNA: TGTGCCAGCAGTTTCACGGGACAGGGGGCGCACCACGAGCAGTACTTC

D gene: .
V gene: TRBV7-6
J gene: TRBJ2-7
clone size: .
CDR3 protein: CASSSSRDGAYEQYF
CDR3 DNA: TGTGCCAGCAGCTCCTCCCGGGACGGAGCCTACGAGCAGTACTTC